The 8 T cell receptor beta chains listed next were all sequenced from one sample in a study of blood T cell repertoires in COVID-19 (dated by TCRdb to the early 2020s). Libraries were made using the immunoSEQ multiplex PCR assay. The clones in this table, taken by TCRdb from immuneACCESS, are in-frame only. Not every clone is retained; where verified, under half of the shortfall comes from an unresolved V gene, and the cause of the rest is unknown. For this sample the table gives some 510,000 clones, of which 88% were detected only once. The top ten clones comprise over 1.5% of the sample. Sequencing was carried out using PBMCs or T cells enriched from blood (not recorded which). The source of these receptors is a woman aged 40 to 50 who had recovered from COVID-19.

The genes are TRBV11-2 and TRBJ1-6; no clear D gene. In germline, CDR1 is SGHAT, CDR2 FQNNGV. Deletions cut 1 base from V and 10 bases from J, with 8 bases between. This CDR3 contains 13 residues. DNA for the CDR3: TGTGCCAGCAGCTTAGGTCTGGGCTCACCCCTCCACTTT. It translates to CASSLGLGSPLHF. The full variable domain, in which reference TRBV11-2 and TRBJ1-6 provide the parts outside the CDR3, is EAGVAQSPRYKIIEKRQSVAFWCNPISGHATLYWYQQILGQGPKLLIQFQNNGVVDDSQLPKDRFSAERLKGVDSTLKIQPAKLEDSAVYLCASSLGLGSPLHFGNGTRLTVT.

The genes are TRBV6-5 and TRBJ1-5; D not certain. This CDR3 is built from 13 residues. Between the trimmed V and J ends, which lost 6 bases and 3 bases, there was a span of 9 bases. Germline V CDR1 and CDR2: MNHEY, SVGAGI. The CDR3 DNA is TGTGCCAGCAGCCCGGTCGCCAATCAGCCCCAGCATTTT. Translation: CASSPVANQPQHF.

The CDR3 DNA reads TGTGCCAGCAGTTCTTATAGGACAGGTGCAACTAATGAAAAACTGTTTTTT. It codes for CASSSYRTGATNEKLFF. The genes are TRBV5-6 and TRBJ1-4, with TRBD1 matching 7 bases. V lost 5 bases to trimming and J lost 0 bases; unmatched junction nucleotides: 10. This CDR3 comprises 17 residues. Germline CDR1 is SGHDT and CDR2 is YYEEEE.

This rearrangement joins TRBV24-1 to TRBJ2-6; possible D gene TRBD2, 5 bases. With 5 bases removed from V and 4 bases from J, the gap between germline ends came to 5 bases. The CDR3 covers 13 residues. CDR1 KGHDR and CDR2 SFDVKD come from the germline V gene. Here the CDR3 DNA reads TGTGCCACCAGTGCGGGAGGGGCCAACGTCCTGACTTTC. Translating it yields CATSAGGANVLTF.

J is TRBJ2-5 and V is TRBV4-1, with TRBD2 identical over 7 bases. CDR1 is MGHRA, CDR2 YSYEKL, per germline. This CDR3 spans 15 amino acids. V lost 0 bases and J lost 4; bases outside the gene matches: 5. CDR3 in amino acids: CASSQEQPSGETQYF. CDR3 sequence (DNA): TGCGCCAGCAGCCAAGAACAGCCTAGCGGAGAGACCCAGTACTTC.

J is TRBJ1-3 and V is TRBV7-6; a possible D gene is TRBD1 (5 bases). V gave up 1 base and J gave up 7 bases, with 14 bases separating them. The germline V gene has CDR1 SGHVS and CDR2 FNYEAQ. This CDR3 spans 15 amino acids. The DNA of the CDR3 is TGTGCCAGCAGCTTAGATTCAGGGCAGCGCAACACCATATATTTT. It specifies CASSLDSGQRNTIYF.

This clone was counted once. The chain carries TRBV5-1 and TRBJ1-2; 8 nucleotides align to TRBD1. The trim removed 7 bases at V and 8 bases at J, leaving 22 bases unmatched. The germline V gene encodes CDR1 SGHRS and CDR2 YFSETQ. CDR3 length: 17 residues. CDR3 loop: CASRTEITGGNSRGYTF. In DNA form, the CDR3 reads TGCGCCAGCCGGACTGAGATTACAGGGGGAAATTCTCGCGGCTACACCTTC.

The chain recombines TRBV5-8 with TRBJ1-3; the D gene is possibly TRBD1 (6 bases). The CDR3 has 15 amino acids. Germline CDR1 reads SGHTS; CDR2 reads YDEGEE. Deletions cut 4 bases from V and 0 bases from J, with 11 bases between. CDR3 amino acids: CASSEDSISGNTIYF. As DNA, the CDR3 is TGTGCCAGCAGCGAGGACAGTATCTCTGGAAACACCATATATTTT. Full variable domain (rest looked up from reference TRBV5-8 and TRBJ1-3): EAGVTQSPTHLIKTRGQQATLRCSPISGHTSVYWYQQALGLGLQFLLWYDEGEERNRGNFPPRFSGRQFPNYSSELNVNALELEDSALYLCASSEDSISGNTIYFGEGSWLTVV.